Below, 13 T cell receptor beta chains from the same sample are listed, as sequenced in a study of beta chain features in type 1 diabetes. Study-level findings and limits: There was a moderate but significant shortening of TCRB CDR3s in all four CD4+ subsets of Type 1 diabetes patients.

Their antigen targets remain unknown. The isolated RNA, all of it, was reverse transcribed, so expressed TCRB transcripts were what got sequenced. Sequencing used immunoSEQ multiplex PCR; TCRdb keeps in-frame clones, though not all of them. The sample lists about 68,000 clones, just under 50% occurring once. Sequenced material: central memory CD4+ T cells from blood. These receptors were collected from a young man with type 1 diabetes.

The chain joins TRBV6-1 to TRBJ1-5; 8 bases match TRBD1. Unmatched junction bases numbered 14, after V lost 1 base and J lost 3 bases. CDR3 length: 19 residues. In germline, CDR1 is MNHNS, CDR2 SASEGT. CDR3 amino acids: CASSEVRSRTGTLNQPQHF. In DNA form, the CDR3 reads TGTGCCAGCAGTGAAGTCCGGTCCCGGACAGGGACCCTCAATCAGCCCCAGCATTTT.

V and J are TRBV27 and TRBJ1-5, with TRBD1 as a possible D gene (5 bases). Trimming removed 5 bases from V and 0 bases from J, with 17 bases in between. Germline V gives CDR1 MNHEY, CDR2 SMNVEV (reference sequence). The CDR3 is 17 amino acids. Here the CDR3 DNA reads TGTGCCAGCAGTCCGGATGGCCCCAGGGATAGCAATCAGCCCCAGCATTTT. Its translation is CASSPDGPRDSNQPQHF.

The genes are TRBV2 and TRBJ2-1, with 7 bases aligning to TRBD1. CDR1 SNHLY and CDR2 FYNNEI come from the germline V gene. This CDR3 comprises 15 residues. V gave up 5 bases and J gave up 2 bases; unmatched junction bases: 6. The CDR3, as DNA: TGTGCCAGCAGTCCCAACAGGGGCCCCTACAATGAGCAGTTCTTC. It codes for CASSPNRGPYNEQFF. The whole variable domain, remainder taken from reference TRBV2 and TRBJ2-1, is EPEVTQTPSHQVTQMGQEVILRCVPISNHLYFYWYRQILGQKVEFLVSFYNNEISEKSEIFDDQFSVERPDGSNFTLKIRSTKLEDSAMYFCASSPNRGPYNEQFFGPGTRLTVL.

The CDR3 is CASSSRQGLHDGYTF. In DNA form, the CDR3 reads TGTGCCAGTAGTTCGCGACAGGGCCTCCACGATGGCTACACCTTC. V is TRBV19 and J is TRBJ1-2; TRBD1 matches 7 bases. The germline V gene encodes CDR1 LNHDA and CDR2 SQIVND (reference sequence). V lost 5 bases to trimming and J lost 6 bases; unmatched junction nucleotides: 12. This CDR3 comprises 15 residues.

The chain couples TRBV5-5 to TRBJ2-5; 8 bases align to TRBD2. Germline CDR1 SGHKS, CDR2 YYEKEE (reference sequence). The junction had 6 bases not matched to a gene; V was cut back by 4 bases and J by 4 bases. CDR3 length: 14 residues. The chain's CDR3 is CASSLGGLGETQYF. The CDR3 DNA sequence: TGTGCCAGCAGCCTGGGGGGACTAGGAGAGACCCAGTACTTC.

This chain connects TRBV6-1 to TRBJ2-3; D perhaps matches TRBD1 (6 bases). CDR3 size: 13 residues. Germline V CDR1 and CDR2: MNHNS, SASEGT. V lost 6 bases, J lost 0 bases, and 7 bases lay in between. CDR3 amino acids: CASRTGSTDTQYF. Written as DNA, the CDR3 is TGTGCCAGCAGGACAGGAAGCACAGATACGCAGTATTTT.

The chain combines TRBV7-9 with TRBJ2-1, with D hard to call. Trimming took off 3 bases at V and 10 bases at J, with 16 bases between the two ends. The CDR3 totals 14 residues. Germline lookup yields CDR1 SEHNR and CDR2 FQNEAQ (reference sequence). The CDR3 DNA is TGTGCCAGCAGCTTTGAGGCCATTAAGAGAGAGCAGTTCTTC. Its protein product is CASSFEAIKREQFF.

The V call is TRBV6-5, the J call TRBJ2-2; the match to TRBD1 covers 7 bases. Germline assignment: CDR1 MNHEY and CDR2 SVGAGI. The length of the CDR3 is 14 residues. The V gene end was trimmed by 3 bases and the J gene end by 5 bases; junction bases not matched to a gene: 3. This chain's CDR3 is CASSYTGETGELFF. In DNA form, the CDR3 reads TGTGCCAGCAGTTATACAGGGGAAACCGGGGAGCTGTTTTTT.

This chain joins TRBV21-1 and TRBJ2-3; TRBD2 is the table's D call and was not checked against the DNA. TRBV21-1 is recorded as a pseudogene. The CDR3 has 15 amino acids. DNA of the CDR3: TGTGCCAGCAGCAAGCGTACTAGATGCACAGATACGCAGTATTTT. Translation gives CASSKRTRCTDTQYF.

The CDR3 DNA sequence: TGTGCCAGCACCTCTAGCGGGGGTTACAATGAGCAGTTCTTC. This codes for CASTSSGGYNEQFF. The chain carries TRBV6-5 and TRBJ2-1; 10 bases align to TRBD2. V dropped 7 bases and J dropped 4; count of bases not matched to a gene: 4. Germline CDR1 MNHEY, CDR2 SVGAGI. The CDR3 is 14 residues long.

CDR3 protein: CASSLGARRDTQYF. Written as DNA, the CDR3 is TGCGCCAGCAGCTTGGGAGCGCGAAGAGATACGCAGTATTTT. The chain is built from TRBV5-1 and TRBJ2-3, with unresolved D. Germline CDR1 is SGHRS and CDR2 is YFSETQ. The CDR3 contains 14 residues. V was cut by 0 bases and J by 5 bases, with 10 bases left in between.

The chain employs TRBV5-1 and TRBJ2-3, with D perhaps matching TRBD1 (5 bases). The CDR3 covers 16 residues. With 0 bases removed from V and 1 base from J, the gap between germline ends came to 12 bases. Looked up from germline, CDR1 is SGHRS and CDR2 is YFSETQ. CDR3 sequence reads: CASSLAMGPGTDTQYF. The CDR3 nucleotides read TGCGCCAGCAGCTTGGCCATGGGGCCGGGCACAGATACGCAGTATTTT.

The rearrangement joins TRBV29-1 to TRBJ1-5; 9 nucleotides match TRBD1. The junction had 4 bases not matched to a gene; V was cut back by 6 bases and J by 1 base. Germline assignment: CDR1 SQVTM and CDR2 ANQGSEA. The CDR3 runs 14 residues. The CDR3 DNA reads TGCAGCGTCTGGACAGGGGTGAGCAATCAGCCCCAGCATTTT. Protein: CSVWTGVSNQPQHF.